Listed here are 19 T cell receptor beta chains from one sample, sequenced in a study of T-cell reconstitution after alpha-beta-depleted transplantation in children. Preparation of the TCRbeta library involved a method that used unique molecular identifiers. TCRdb reprocessed the PCR reads with MiXCR, giving one entry per CDR3 protein. The sample shows hundreds of thousands of distinct CDR3 sequences, approximately 13% of them seen only once. Sequencing was performed on PBMCs, mostly from graft donor cells, taken 360 days after TCRalphabeta/CD19-depleted stem cell transplant. These receptors originate from a male patient younger than 18 who had a stem cell transplant for acute myeloid leukemia, so the T cells may come from the graft donor.

This clonotype has only a few counts. The chain uses TRBV28 and TRBJ1-5, with D maybe TRBD1 (5 bases). CDR1 MDHEN and CDR2 SYDVKM come from the germline V gene. The CDR3 is 17 amino acids. V gave up 4 bases and J gave up 0 bases, with 16 bases separating them. CDR3 coding DNA: TGTGCCAGCAGTTATGACCCTGGGGGATATAGCAATCAGCCCCAGCATTTT. It codes for CASSYDPGGYSNQPQHF.

The chain uses TRBV6-2 or TRBV6-3 and TRBJ2-7, with 9 bases aligning to TRBD2. V was clipped by 6 bases and J by 3 bases; unmatched bases: 9. Germline CDR1 and CDR2: MNHEY and SVGEGT. The CDR3 covers 15 residues. The CDR3 region has the DNA TGTGCCAGCAGCATGGCGGGAGGGGGCGGCTACGAGCAGTACTTC. Translating it yields CASSMAGGGGYEQYF.

A few counts support this clonotype. The J gene is TRBJ1-2, the V gene TRBV6-5, with a tentative D call TRBD1 (6 bases). Germline CDR1 is MNHEY and CDR2 is SVGAGI. The CDR3 covers 13 residues. With 2 bases removed from V and 2 bases from J, the gap between germline ends came to 6 bases. CDR3 amino acids: CASSYGQNYGYTF. CDR3 coding DNA: TGTGCCAGCAGTTACGGACAGAACTATGGCTACACCTTC.

This clonotype showed up just a few times. The V call is TRBV7-8, the J call TRBJ1-4; the match to TRBD1 covers 9 bases. The CDR3 runs to 15 residues. Unmatched junction bases numbered 7, after V lost 5 bases and J lost 6 bases. Germline assignment: CDR1 SGHVS and CDR2 FQNEAQ. The CDR3 DNA sequence: TGTGCCAGCAGCCTTATTTGGGACAGGGATGAAAAACTGTTTTTT. Encoded protein: CASSLIWDRDEKLFF.

This clonotype showed up many times. The chain carries TRBV20-1 and TRBJ1-5; tentative D call: TRBD1 (6 bases). The CDR3 has 12 amino acids. V was shortened by 3 bases and J by 11 bases, with 14 bases between the two germline ends. Germline V CDR1 and CDR2: DFQATT, SNEGSKA (reference sequence). The CDR3 loop reads CSASLTGLTQHF. The CDR3 DNA reads as TGCAGTGCTAGTCTTACAGGGCTGACCCAGCATTTT.

V usage is TRBV6-5 and J usage is TRBJ2-7, with 10 bases identical to TRBD2. The ends lost 2 bases at V and 5 bases at J; junction bases unmatched: 6. The length of the CDR3 is 15 residues. The germline V gene has CDR1 MNHEY and CDR2 SVGAGI. DNA of the CDR3: TGTGCCAGCAGTTACACGCGAACTAGCGGGAACGAGCAGTACTTC. Translated, it gives CASSYTRTSGNEQYF.

V is TRBV28 and J is TRBJ1-5, with D uncertain. Trimming pared 7 bases from V and 1 base from J, leaving 8 bases between. The CDR3 consists of 13 residues. Germline V gene lookup returns CDR1 MDHEN and CDR2 SYDVKM. The CDR3 DNA reads TGTGCCAGCACTCTCCTAAGCAATCAGCCCCAGCATTTT. Its protein is CASTLLSNQPQHF.

This clonotype has ten or more counts. V gene TRBV15 combines with J gene TRBJ2-1, with TRBD2 identical over 10 bases. The CDR3 runs 17 residues. Germline V CDR1 and CDR2: LNHNV, YYDKDF (reference sequence). J lost 8 bases, V lost 0 bases, and 10 bases had no gene match. The CDR3 loop is CATSRDWNSGRQHEQFF. CDR3 sequence (DNA): TGTGCCACCAGCAGAGATTGGAATAGCGGGAGGCAGCATGAGCAGTTCTTC.

In this sample, this clonotype turned up many times. The chain has TRBV12-3 or TRBV12-4 and TRBJ2-1; D uncertain. V was cut by 5 bases and J by 7 bases, with 9 bases left in between. CDR3 size: 12 residues. The CDR3 here is CASSELGNEQFF. In nucleotides, the CDR3 is TGTGCCAGCAGTGAACTGGGGAATGAGCAGTTCTTC.

The chain uses TRBV20-1 and TRBJ2-2; maybe TRBD1 (6 bases). CDR3 length: 15 residues. Trimming removed 5 bases from V and 1 base from J, with 14 bases in between. In germline, CDR1 is DFQATT, CDR2 SNEGSKA (reference sequence). The CDR3 sequence is CSAPRTALNTGELFF. CDR3 bases: TGCAGTGCTCCTCGGACAGCCCTGAACACCGGGGAGCTGTTTTTT.

The V call is TRBV4-3, the J call TRBJ2-3, with D possibly TRBD2 on 6 matching bases. Trimming stripped 0 bases from V and 2 bases from J, with 12 bases between. Germline V lookup: CDR1 LGHNA, CDR2 YSLEER. The CDR3 is made up of 16 amino acids. CDR3 loop: CASSQDPGTYTDTQYF. Here the CDR3 DNA reads TGCGCCAGCAGCCAAGATCCGGGGACTTACACAGATACGCAGTATTTT.

This chain uses TRBV3-1 with TRBJ2-7; D tentatively reads TRBD1 or TRBD2 (5 bases each). CDR3 length: 13 amino acids. Trimming took 3 bases from V and 4 from J, leaving 10 bases between them. The germline V gene has CDR1 LGHDT and CDR2 YNNKEL (reference sequence). The CDR3 sequence: CASSHHRRYEQYF. The CDR3 bases are TGTGCCAGCAGCCATCACAGGAGGTACGAGCAGTACTTC.

This clonotype was detected a few times. This rearrangement joins TRBV9 to TRBJ2-7, with TRBD2 identical over 9 bases. The CDR3 covers 19 residues. V lost 4 bases and J lost 7; bases outside the gene matches: 24. Germline V gives CDR1 SGDLS, CDR2 YYNGEE. CDR3 amino acids: CASSSRAAPGAGGREEQYF. The CDR3 DNA is TGTGCCAGCAGCTCCCGGGCGGCCCCCGGAGCGGGAGGTCGGGAAGAGCAGTACTTC.

This clonotype was counted ten times or more. The chain combines TRBV27 with TRBJ2-5; D may be TRBD1 or TRBD2 (6 bases each). The CDR3 extends over 18 amino acids. CDR1 MNHEY and CDR2 SMNVEV come from the germline V gene (reference sequence). Trimming removed 6 bases at V and 5 bases at J, with 28 bases between. CDR3 sequence reads: CASSPILRDNGGGETQYF. The DNA of the CDR3 is TGTGCCAGCAGCCCCATCCTCCGGGACAACGGTGGGGGGGAGACCCAGTACTTC.

The chain combines TRBV11-1 with TRBJ2-6, with 10 bases aligning to TRBD2. CDR3 length: 18 amino acids. In germline, CDR1 is SGHAT, CDR2 FQDESV (reference sequence). V was clipped by 0 bases and J by 2 bases; unmatched bases: 4. The CDR3 loop is CASSLAAGGPTGANVLTF. In DNA, the CDR3 is TGTGCCAGCAGCTTAGCAGCGGGAGGGCCTACTGGGGCCAACGTCCTGACTTTC.

This clonotype was seen a few times. The J gene is TRBJ2-1, the V gene TRBV28; D unclear. Germline V gene lookup returns CDR1 MDHEN and CDR2 SYDVKM. Trimming pared 2 bases from V and 9 bases from J, leaving 2 bases between. This CDR3 spans 10 amino acids. The CDR3 DNA sequence: TGTGCCAGCAGTTTACCTGAGCAGTTCTTC. Its protein is CASSLPEQFF. Full variable domain (remainder filled in from reference TRBV28 and TRBJ2-1): DVKVTQSSRYLVKRTGEKVFLECVQDMDHENMFWYRQDPGLGLRLIYFSYDVKMKEKGDIPEGYSVSREKKERFSLILESASTNQTSMYLCASSLPEQFFGPGTRLTVL.

The V and J genes are TRBV19 and TRBJ2-2, with D possibly matching TRBD1 (6 bases). Trimming shortened V by 4 bases and J by 0 bases, and 27 bases separated the two germline ends. This CDR3 spans 21 amino acids. Germline-derived CDR1 and CDR2 are LNHDA and SQIVND (reference sequence). CDR3 sequence reads: CASSNRNDGQRFISNTGELFF. The DNA of the CDR3 is TGTGCCAGTAGTAACCGGAATGATGGACAGCGCTTTATTTCGAACACCGGGGAGCTGTTTTTT.

This clonotype has a count of ten or more. The chain has TRBV29-1 and TRBJ2-3, with D perhaps TRBD1 or TRBD2 (5 bases each). CDR1 is SQVTM, CDR2 ANQGSEA, per germline. V gave up 4 bases and J gave up 7 bases, with 9 bases separating them. The CDR3 covers 11 residues. CDR3 in DNA: TGCAGCGTTGCCGGGGCCCATACGCAGTATTTT. It translates to CSVAGAHTQYF.

This chain joins TRBV7-8 and TRBJ2-3, with D perhaps TRBD1 (5 bases). This CDR3 is built from 16 residues. The germline CDR1 and CDR2 sequences are SGHVS and FQNEAQ. V was pared by 7 bases and J by 1 base, with 18 bases between. The CDR3 DNA follows: TGTGCCAGCATCAAGGGGCACCTAGTTGGCACAGATACGCAGTATTTT. This encodes CASIKGHLVGTDTQYF.